This TCR beta chain was observed in a study of T cells in Graves' hyperthyroidism and ophthalmopathy. Study-wide context: The blood sample was taken at first diagnosis, before treatment began. Overall study findings and caveats: Model-based prediction identified ophthalmopathy a median 6.5 months prior to its onset.

As regards this clonotype: Its matching antigen is unknown.

Amplification yielded TCR beta CDR3 regions, with RNA transcripts as the source. First-round RT-PCR with HTBI primers amplified the TCR CDR3 region. TCRdb re-called the multiplex PCR reads through MiXCR, storing one row per CDR3 protein. The sample holds around 600,000 distinct CDR3 sequences, more than 15% seen once. Disease duration under 2 months; hyperthyroidism patients were aged 18 to 65. Diagnostic decisions used clinical symptoms, serum thyroxine and TRAb, thyroid ultrasound and orbital computed tomography. The CDR3 runs to 13 residues. The germline V and J ends were trimmed by 4 bases and 4 bases, with 11 bases remaining between them. CDR1 SNHLY and CDR2 FYNNEI come from the germline V gene.

This clonotype was obtained from a woman aged 30 to 39 with Graves' hyperthyroidism. The chain carries TRBV2 and TRBJ2-7, with no clear D. The sequenced sample was blood. CDR3 DNA: TGTGCCAGCAGTGTCTGGGCGAGGTACGAGCAGTACTTC. Amino acid sequence: CASSVWARYEQYF.